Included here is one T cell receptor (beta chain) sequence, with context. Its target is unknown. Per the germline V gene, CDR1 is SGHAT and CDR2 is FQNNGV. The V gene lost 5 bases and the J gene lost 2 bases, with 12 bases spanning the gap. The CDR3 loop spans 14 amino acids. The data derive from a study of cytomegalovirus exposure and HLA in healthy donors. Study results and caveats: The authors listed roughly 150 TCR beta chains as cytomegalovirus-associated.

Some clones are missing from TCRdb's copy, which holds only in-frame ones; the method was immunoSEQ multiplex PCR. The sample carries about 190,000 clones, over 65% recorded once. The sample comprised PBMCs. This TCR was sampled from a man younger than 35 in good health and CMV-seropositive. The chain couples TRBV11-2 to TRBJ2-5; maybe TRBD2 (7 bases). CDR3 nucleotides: TGTGCCAGCAGCCGGGGGGCCCGACAAGAGACCCAGTACTTC. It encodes CASSRGARQETQYF.